What follows are 9 T cell receptor beta chains derived from one specimen sequenced in a study of CD8+CD57+ T cells in acquired aplastic anemia. Patients selected for sequencing had displayed CD8+CD57+ cell expansion by flow cytometry. Genomic DNA served as template for TCR beta VDJ and CDR3 profiling. In TCRdb, the reads were re-called with MiXCR into one record per CDR3 protein. The table lists some 140,000 distinct CDR3 sequences, roughly 54% of them singletons. The sample comprised sorted CD4+, CD8+, or CD8+CD57+ T cells (not recorded which) from PBMCs. The receptor set was obtained from a human donor with aplastic anemia.

This clonotype was picked up a small number of times. The chain has TRBV24-1 and TRBJ1-1, with D maybe TRBD1 (5 bases). Trimming shortened V by 5 bases and J by 5 bases, and 11 bases separated the two germline ends. The CDR3 is made up of 13 amino acids. The germline CDR1 and CDR2 sequences are KGHDR and SFDVKD. CDR3 sequence reads: CATSGGGGTEAFF. The CDR3 DNA reads TGTGCCACCAGTGGGGGGGGAGGAACTGAAGCTTTCTTT.

On this clonotype: At one end the junction does not follow the germline gene, possibly because of a read error. V and J are TRBV7-7 and TRBJ2-2; 11 bases are shared with TRBD2. CDR1 is SSHAT, CDR2 FNYEAQ, per germline (reference sequence). The CDR3 sequence is 15 residues long. The CDR3 region is CASSLAGGGTGELFF. DNA for the CDR3: TGTGCTAGCAGCTTAGCGGGAGGGGGCACCGGGGAGCTGTTTTTT. Filled out from reference TRBV7-7 and TRBJ2-2, the complete variable domain reads GAGVSQSPRYKVTKRGQDVTLRCDPISSHATLYWYQQALGQGPEFLTYFNYEAQPDKSGLPSDRFSAERPEGSISTLTIQRTEQRDSAMYRCASSLAGGGTGELFFGEGSRLTVL.

This clonotype has ten or more counts. The chain joins TRBV13 to TRBJ1-2, with D possibly being TRBD1 (6 bases). Trimming removed 6 bases from V and 1 base from J, with 12 bases in between. The V gene's germline CDR1 is PRHDT and CDR2 FYEKMQ (reference sequence). The CDR3 loop spans 14 amino acids. The chain's CDR3 is CASRGAEINYGYTF. DNA for the CDR3: TGTGCCAGCAGGGGGGCAGAGATTAACTATGGCTACACCTTC.

A note on this clonotype: One end of the junction does not line up with germline, which may come from a read error. V is TRBV7-8 and J is TRBJ2-7; D may correspond to TRBD1 or TRBD2 (5 bases each). The CDR3 runs 11 residues. CDR1 and CDR2 (germline): SGHVS, FQNEAQ. As DNA, the CDR3 is TGTGCCCCGACTGGCAGGGACGAGCTGTACTTC. Protein product: CAPTGRDELYF.

The genes are TRBV10-3 and TRBJ2-7, with 10 bases lining up with TRBD1. Trimming removed 10 bases from V and 7 bases from J; junction bases left unmatched: 7. The CDR3 has 12 residues. Per germline, CDR1 ENHRY and CDR2 SYGVKD. The CDR3 spells CATTGQGPEQYF. The CDR3 bases are TGTGCCACCACGGGACAGGGGCCTGAGCAGTACTTC.

This clonotype was observed at least ten times. V and J are TRBV13 and TRBJ2-2; D not certain. Germline-derived CDR1 and CDR2 are PRHDT and FYEKMQ (reference sequence). The CDR3 sequence is 15 residues long. V was pared by 5 bases and J by 1 base, with 11 bases between. CDR3 in DNA: TGTGCCAGCAGCCTAAGGACCTGGAACACCGGGGAGCTGTTTTTT. This encodes CASSLRTWNTGELFF.

The CDR3 DNA reads TGCAGTGCTAGGACTTATCAAGAGACCCAGTACTTC. It yields the protein CSARTYQETQYF. The chain uses TRBV20-1 and TRBJ2-5; unclear D gene. The germline gives CDR1 DFQATT, CDR2 SNEGSKA (reference sequence). The CDR3 covers 12 residues. Trimming cost V 3 bases and J 2 bases, with 7 bases left between them.

A remark on this clonotype: A much larger clone lies one base from this, so it may be a read error. The rearrangement uses TRBV29-1 and TRBJ2-7; a weak D match, TRBD2 (6 bases). Per germline, CDR1 SQVTM and CDR2 ANQGSEA. This CDR3 spans 15 amino acids. The CDR3 sequence is CSVGVVGRRDHEQCF. The CDR3 DNA is TGCAGCGTTGGAGTGGTGGGTCGGCGGGATCACGAGCAGTGCTTC.

Ten or more counts support this clonotype. The rearrangement joins TRBV5-8 to TRBJ1-1; D remains unclear. CDR3 size: 12 residues. Germline V gene data show CDR1 as SGHTS and CDR2 as YDEGEE. V was shortened by 2 bases and J by 3 bases, with 5 bases between the two germline ends. The CDR3 bases are TGTGCCAGCAGCTTTTCGGACACTGAAGCTTTCTTT. It yields the protein CASSFSDTEAFF.